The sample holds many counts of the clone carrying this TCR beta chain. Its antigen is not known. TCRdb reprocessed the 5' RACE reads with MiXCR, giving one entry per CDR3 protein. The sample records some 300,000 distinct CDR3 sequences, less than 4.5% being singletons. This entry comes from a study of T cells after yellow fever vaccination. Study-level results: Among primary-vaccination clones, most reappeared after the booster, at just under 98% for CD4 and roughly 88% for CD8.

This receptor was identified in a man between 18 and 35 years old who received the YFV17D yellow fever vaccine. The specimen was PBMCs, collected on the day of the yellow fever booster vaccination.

CDR3 nucleotide sequence: TGTGCCAGCAGCAGATGGGGGGGACAGGGGGGTTCTGAAGCTTTCTTT. Translation: CASSRWGGQGGSEAFF. The chain employs TRBV5-4 and TRBJ1-1; 11 bases are shared with TRBD1. V trimming: 4 bases; J trimming: 6 bases; junction bases outside the gene matches: 11. Per the germline V gene, CDR1 is SGHNT and CDR2 is YYREEE (reference sequence). The CDR3 contains 16 residues. Together with reference TRBV5-4 and TRBJ1-1, the CDR3 gives the full variable domain: ETGVTQSPTHLIKTRGQQVTLRCSSQSGHNTVSWYQQALGQGPQFIFQYYREEENGRGNFPPRFSGLQFPNYSSELNVNALELDDSALYLCASSRWGGQGGSEAFFGQGTRLTVV.